The clone carrying this TCR beta chain has ten or more counts. What it binds is unknown. With the read ending 3 residues before the CDR3 end, the germline J gene is used to fill in that end. The data stem from a study of T cell clonality in common variable immunodeficiency. Produced via immunoSEQ multiplex PCR; TCRdb's table is partial and in-frame only. Captured here are tens of thousands of clones, none seen once; the top ten comprise 1.5% to 2%. Findings and caveats of the study: Shared TCRbeta clones were fewer between CVID subjects than controls. Common variable immunodeficiency TCR beta sequences reportedly had fewer deletions and N-nucleotide insertions.

The V and J ends lost 5 bases and 6 bases, in that order; junction bases with no gene match: 5. Germline CDR1 reads MNHEY; CDR2 reads SVGEGT. This CDR3 has 15 residues. Patients and controls were mostly of Caucasian heritage. Heparinized whole blood, roughly 4.5 to 8 ml, came from each donor. This chain uses TRBV6-2 or TRBV6-3 with TRBJ1-5; 12 bases fit TRBD1. The clonotype comes from a person aged 18 to 69 in good health. The sample taken for sequencing was peripheral blood mononuclear cells. The sequenced part of the CDR3 DNA is TGTGCCAGCAGTAGGGGACAGGGGGCTGGTCAGCCC. Translated: CASSRGQGAGQP. The entire CDR3 protein is CASSRGQGAGQPQHF.